This entry lists 20 T cell receptor beta chains sequenced from one sample in a study of T cell responses to AZD1222 COVID-19 vaccine. Assay used: immunoSEQ multiplex PCR; TCRdb lists only in-frame clones, some missing. This sample has more than 100,000 clones, with more than 70% found just once. The input for sequencing was peripheral blood, taken on day 0 of AZD1222 vaccination. The receptors were gathered from an adult in good health.

This clone appeared a single time. The V gene is TRBV7-2, the J gene TRBJ1-5; D remains ambiguous. CDR1 is SGHTA and CDR2 is FQGNSA in the germline V gene. V was shortened by 3 bases and J by 2 bases, with 5 bases between the two germline ends. This CDR3 has 13 residues. Here the CDR3 reads CASSFRRNQPQHF. The DNA for the CDR3 is TGTGCCAGCAGCTTCCGGCGCAATCAGCCCCAGCATTTT.

This chain joins TRBV9 and TRBJ2-7, with D tentatively TRBD1 (5 bases). The germline V gene has CDR1 SGDLS and CDR2 YYNGEE. This CDR3 spans 15 amino acids. The ends were cut back, 4 bases at V and 2 bases at J, with 16 bases in the middle. The CDR3 DNA sequence: TGTGCCAGCAGCCCTGGGGCAGGGTCCCCCTACGAGCAGTACTTC. Translating gives CASSPGAGSPYEQYF.

The chain joins TRBV27 to TRBJ2-7; perhaps TRBD2 as D (6 bases). CDR1 is MNHEY and CDR2 is SMNVEV in the germline V gene (reference sequence). The CDR3 spans 14 residues. Trimming pared 3 bases from V and 0 bases from J, leaving 9 bases between. CDR3 in DNA: TGTGCCAGCAGTTTGGCGGGGCGCTCCTACGAGCAGTACTTC. This codes for CASSLAGRSYEQYF.

This clone counts as large. Here the CDR3 reads CASSHRTGRELFF. DNA of the CDR3: TGCGCCAGCAGCCACCGAACAGGGCGGGAACTGTTTTTT. The rearrangement links TRBV4-3 to TRBJ1-4; possibly TRBD1 for D (6 bases). Germline V lookup: CDR1 LGHNA, CDR2 YSLEER. The CDR3 is 13 amino acids. V was clipped by 3 bases and J by 12 bases, with 14 bases between them.

This sequence joins TRBV7-9 and TRBJ2-7, with a tentative D call TRBD1 (5 bases). The CDR3 runs 14 residues. Trimming took off 7 bases at V and 4 bases at J, with 17 bases between the two ends. Germline loops: CDR1 SEHNR, CDR2 FQNEAQ (reference sequence). Here the CDR3 DNA reads TGTGCCAGCAAAGGGGCAGGTAGGGATTACGAGCAGTACTTC. Translation gives CASKGAGRDYEQYF.

The chain has TRBV12-3 or TRBV12-4 and TRBJ1-3; D is possibly TRBD1 (5 bases). Trimming shortened V by 1 base and J by 4 bases, and 5 bases separated the two germline ends. The CDR3 length is 13 residues. The CDR3 DNA sequence: TGTGCCAGCAGTTTAGAGGGGGGAAACACCATATATTTT. It codes for CASSLEGGNTIYF.

This clone has only a few counts. The rearrangement links TRBV25-1 to TRBJ1-6, with D possibly TRBD1 on 6 matching bases. The CDR3 loop spans 15 amino acids. V was cut by 5 bases and J by 3 bases, with 11 bases left in between. The germline CDR1 and CDR2 sequences are MGHDK and SYGVNS. The CDR3 DNA reads as TGTGCCAGCAGTATACAGGGCCTCTATAATTCACCCCTCCACTTT. The encoded protein is CASSIQGLYNSPLHF.

V gene TRBV6-5 combines with J gene TRBJ2-7; D is possibly TRBD1 or TRBD2 (5 bases each). CDR1 and CDR2 (germline): MNHEY, SVGAGI. Trimming left V 8 bases short and J 2 bases short, with 19 bases between. The CDR3 loop spans 15 amino acids. The CDR3 DNA sequence: TGTGCCAGCCGCCCTCGGGGCCTGATGACCTACGAGCAGTACTTC. This codes for CASRPRGLMTYEQYF.

In its sample, this clone was seen once. The genes are TRBV25-1 and TRBJ1-2; D gene ambiguous. Germline V gene sequence: CDR1 MGHDK, CDR2 SYGVNS. Deletions cut 4 bases from V and 4 bases from J, with 10 bases between. This CDR3 has 13 amino acids. The DNA for the CDR3 is TGTGCCAGCAGTGCCCGGGAACTCTATGGCTACACCTTC. Protein sequence: CASSARELYGYTF.

This clone was observed a single time. The rearrangement joins TRBV18 to TRBJ1-2, with D unclear. The germline V and J ends were trimmed by 2 bases and 4 bases, with 8 bases remaining between them. This CDR3 comprises 13 residues. Per the germline V gene, CDR1 is KGHSH and CDR2 is LQKENI. CDR3 sequence (DNA): TGTGCCAGCTCACCAGGGGAAAGCTATGGCTACACCTTC. This codes for CASSPGESYGYTF.

The rearrangement uses TRBV2 and TRBJ2-5; D may be TRBD1 (5 bases). The length of the CDR3 is 14 residues. Trimming stripped 6 bases from V and 4 bases from J, with 15 bases between. CDR1 is SNHLY, CDR2 FYNNEI, per germline. This chain's CDR3 is CASRRPFQGETQYF. In nucleotides, the CDR3 is TGTGCCAGCAGACGACCCTTTCAGGGAGAGACCCAGTACTTC.

The count of this clone is one. This sequence joins TRBV19 and TRBJ1-5; 7 bases map to TRBD1. The CDR3 has 17 residues. Germline V gene data show CDR1 as LNHDA and CDR2 as SQIVND (reference sequence). V shed 3 bases, J shed 0 bases, and the junction held 8 bases outside the gene matches. CDR3 nucleotide sequence: TGTGCCAGTAGTATCGGGAATACAGGGGTTAGCAATCAGCCCCAGCATTTT. It encodes CASSIGNTGVSNQPQHF.

CDR3 region: CASSVGRGSPQPQHF. The CDR3 coding sequence is TGCGCCAGCAGTGTCGGCAGGGGGTCTCCCCAGCCCCAGCATTTT. The chain employs TRBV10-1 and TRBJ1-5; 7 nucleotides agree with TRBD1. Germline V gene sequence: CDR1 WNHNN, CDR2 SYGVQD (reference sequence). The J segment lost 7 bases and the V segment lost 4 bases, leaving 10 bases of the junction unmatched. This CDR3 is built from 15 residues.

J is TRBJ1-2 and V is TRBV6-5; 7 nucleotides align to TRBD1. This CDR3 has 14 amino acids. Losses at the gene ends were 0 bases for V and 8 bases for J; bases not matched to a gene: 6. Looked up from germline, CDR1 is MNHEY and CDR2 is SVGAGI. CDR3 nucleotides: TGTGCCAGCAGTTACTCGAATGCAGGGGGAGGCTACACCTTC. Translation: CASSYSNAGGGYTF.

Here the CDR3 DNA reads TGCGCCAGCACCCGAGGGGGGGGCAATTACGAGCAGTACTTC. It is translated as CASTRGGGNYEQYF. The chain joins TRBV10-2 to TRBJ2-7, with D possibly being TRBD2 (7 bases). CDR1 is WSHSY and CDR2 is SAAADI in the germline V gene. The CDR3 runs 14 residues. V lost 7 bases and J 4 bases, leaving 17 bases between the germline ends.

The chain is built from TRBV24-1 and TRBJ2-1; TRBD2 agrees at 9 bases. Germline V gene lookup returns CDR1 KGHDR and CDR2 SFDVKD. The CDR3 consists of 13 residues. The trim removed 9 bases at V and 8 bases at J, leaving 7 bases unmatched. In nucleotides, the CDR3 is TGTGCCACCTCAGCGGGGGGTATATATGAGCAGTTCTTC. It yields the protein CATSAGGIYEQFF.

The rearrangement uses TRBV4-1 and TRBJ1-1, with D hard to call. The CDR3 covers 16 residues. V was pared by 4 bases and J by 2 bases, with 17 bases between. The V gene's germline CDR1 is MGHRA and CDR2 YSYEKL. The CDR3 DNA reads TGCGCCAGCAGCCTCCTCCCTGCCGGAGCCAACACTGAAGCTTTCTTT. Encoded protein: CASSLLPAGANTEAFF.

The V gene is TRBV7-2, the J gene TRBJ2-1; TRBD1 matches at 8 bases. With V trimmed by 3 bases and J by 8 bases, 6 bases remained unmatched. The V gene's germline CDR1 is SGHTA and CDR2 FQGNSA. This CDR3 is built from 14 residues. The CDR3 sequence is CASSLTGEGDEQFF. For the CDR3, the DNA is TGTGCCAGCAGCTTGACAGGGGAAGGGGATGAGCAGTTCTTC.

The sample holds a few counts of this clone. The rearrangement uses TRBV7-9 and TRBJ1-6; D unclear. The CDR3 loop spans 14 amino acids. V dropped 1 base and J dropped 4 bases, with 5 bases sitting between them. CDR1 is SEHNR, CDR2 FQNEAQ, per germline (reference sequence). The CDR3 DNA sequence: TGTGCCAGCAGCTTAGAACAGTATAATTCACCCCTCCACTTT. Its translation: CASSLEQYNSPLHF.

The chain has TRBV15 and TRBJ1-5; 11 bases map to TRBD1. V shed 0 bases and J 6 bases; nucleotides not matched to a gene: 10. The CDR3 has 18 amino acids. CDR1 is LNHNV, CDR2 YYDKDF, per germline (reference sequence). For the CDR3, the DNA is TGTGCCACCAGCAGAGAATCGGACAGGGGGCGCCCCGGTCAGCCCCAGCATTTT. This encodes CATSRESDRGRPGQPQHF.